These 32 T cell receptor beta chains were all obtained from the same sample, sequenced in a study of shared clonotypes between healthy human individuals (dated by TCRdb to the early 2020s). CD8 naive samples consisted of CD45RO-negative cells that were positively selected for CCR7, yielding a CD45RA+CCR7+ population without TemRA cells. To prepare the library, the immunoSEQ multiplex PCR assay was applied. TCRdb stores this immuneACCESS table with in-frame sequences only. Part of the clones is absent; in the studies checked, under half of the shortfall reflects unresolved V genes, and no reason is known for the rest. This sample holds around 2.1 million clones; 85% to 95% were observed only once. Roughly 1.7% of the sample comes from the top ten. The source material was naive CD8+ T cells from PBMCs. What this sample's cell subset or site label stands for: CD45RA+CCR7+. These receptors came from a man in his late teens or twenties in good health. Some clones in this sample may be carry-over from other donors' samples.

In regard to this clone: The same CDR3 can be traced to other DNA sequences in this sample. V gene TRBV13 combines with J gene TRBJ2-2, with D possibly being TRBD2 (5 bases). V shed 2 bases and J shed 1 base, with 5 bases lying between them. Germline CDR1 is PRHDT and CDR2 is FYEKMQ (reference sequence). The CDR3 runs to 14 residues. The CDR3 DNA reads as TGTGCCAGCAGCTTAAGCGGGAACACCGGGGAGCTGTTTTTT. This codes for CASSLSGNTGELFF.

The table lists this clone with a count of one. V gene TRBV27 combines with J gene TRBJ2-7, with D possibly being TRBD1 (5 bases). The CDR3 is 15 residues long. Germline values: CDR1 MNHEY, CDR2 SMNVEV (reference sequence). The V gene lost 0 bases and the J gene lost 3 bases, with 12 bases spanning the gap. The CDR3 bases are TGTGCCAGCAGTTTATCGTTGCAGGGCGTCTACGAGCAGTACTTC. This encodes CASSLSLQGVYEQYF.

This clone has only one observation. CDR3 in DNA: TGTGCCAGCACCCCGGGGATAGCGTGGGGGGCCAACGTCCTGACTTTC. This codes for CASTPGIAWGANVLTF. The rearrangement links TRBV28 to TRBJ2-6; tentatively, D is TRBD2 (5 bases). Germline values: CDR1 MDHEN, CDR2 SYDVKM. This CDR3 region has 16 residues. Trimming took off 7 bases at V and 4 bases at J, with 17 bases between the two ends.

The chain employs TRBV7-8 and TRBJ1-5; D is unresolved. Trimming took off 4 bases at V and 2 bases at J, with 6 bases between the two ends. This CDR3 is built from 13 residues. Germline V gives CDR1 SGHVS, CDR2 FQNEAQ. The CDR3: CASSSAGNQPQHF. DNA for the CDR3: TGTGCCAGCAGCTCCGCAGGCAATCAGCCCCAGCATTTT.

This clone was picked up one time. V usage is TRBV4-2 and J usage is TRBJ1-1; 9 bases are shared with TRBD1. Germline CDR1 reads LGHNA; CDR2 reads YNFKEQ. J was trimmed by 5 bases and V by 5 bases; bases with no gene match: 9. The CDR3 is 15 amino acids. The CDR3 protein is CASSSRTGARTEAFF. The CDR3 DNA sequence: TGTGCCAGCAGCTCCAGGACAGGGGCGAGGACTGAAGCTTTCTTT.

The V gene is TRBV28, the J gene TRBJ2-5; TRBD2 is a possible D gene (5 bases). Trimming took 4 bases from V and 5 from J, leaving 20 bases between them. CDR1 is MDHEN and CDR2 is SYDVKM in the germline V gene. CDR3 length: 16 residues. CDR3 sequence reads: CASSWGRGQVRETQYF. The CDR3 DNA is TGTGCCAGCAGTTGGGGTCGAGGGCAAGTAAGGGAGACCCAGTACTTC.

The V call is TRBV6-5, the J call TRBJ1-4; tentatively, D is TRBD1 (5 bases). CDR1 is MNHEY, CDR2 SVGAGI, per germline. This CDR3 is 16 amino acids long. The V and J ends lost 0 bases and 4 bases respectively, with 12 bases between them. CDR3 DNA sequence: TGTGCCAGCAGTTACTCGACTGGGGACGGTAATGAAAAACTGTTTTTT. Protein sequence: CASSYSTGDGNEKLFF.

This clone came up once. Distinct nucleotide sequences in the sample also encode this CDR3. The chain combines TRBV19 with TRBJ2-7; TRBD2 aligns across 7 bases. There are 14 residues in the CDR3. V dropped 3 bases and J dropped 4; count of bases not matched to a gene: 6. The germline V gene encodes CDR1 LNHDA and CDR2 SQIVND (reference sequence). CDR3 in amino acids: CASSIGGRGYEQYF. For the CDR3, the DNA is TGTGCCAGTAGTATTGGCGGGAGAGGGTACGAGCAGTACTTC.

This clone appeared a single time. The chain combines TRBV27 with TRBJ2-6; D remains unclear. Germline V gene lookup returns CDR1 MNHEY and CDR2 SMNVEV (reference sequence). The CDR3 has 15 residues. Trimming pared 0 bases from V and 0 bases from J, leaving 3 bases between. The CDR3, as DNA: TGTGCCAGCAGTTTATCGTACTCTGGGGCCAACGTCCTGACTTTC. Residues: CASSLSYSGANVLTF.

This chain uses TRBV27 with TRBJ2-7; D may be TRBD1 (5 bases). The V and J ends lost 6 bases and 2 bases respectively, with 8 bases between them. This CDR3 is 12 amino acids long. CDR1 is MNHEY, CDR2 SMNVEV, per germline (reference sequence). The CDR3 region is CASRTEAYEQYF. The CDR3 DNA reads TGTGCCAGCAGGACAGAAGCCTACGAGCAGTACTTC.

Concerning this clone itself: Other DNA sequences within the sample encode an identical CDR3. The gene calls are TRBV9 and TRBJ2-7, with 11 bases that match TRBD2. Germline V gives CDR1 SGDLS, CDR2 YYNGEE. The V and J ends lost 4 bases and 2 bases, in that order; junction bases with no gene match: 5. The CDR3 is 15 amino acids. The CDR3 here is CASSPGTSGPYEQYF. The CDR3 nucleotides read TGTGCCAGCAGCCCAGGGACTAGCGGTCCCTACGAGCAGTACTTC.

The rearrangement uses TRBV4-3 and TRBJ2-2; D is possibly TRBD2 (5 bases). Trimming removed 1 base from V and 7 bases from J, with 19 bases in between. The CDR3 consists of 17 residues. Germline lookup yields CDR1 LGHNA and CDR2 YSLEER. The CDR3 DNA is TGCGCCAGCAGCCAAGTACTCAGGACTTTGTCAAGCGGGGAGCTGTTTTTT. Translation: CASSQVLRTLSSGELFF.

As to this clone: The sample carries other DNA sequences with the same CDR3. The chain carries TRBV9 and TRBJ2-7; D not certain. This CDR3 contains 12 residues. The V and J ends lost 4 bases and 3 bases respectively, with 8 bases between them. Germline values: CDR1 SGDLS, CDR2 YYNGEE. The CDR3: CASSPGNYEQYF. The CDR3 coding sequence is TGTGCCAGCAGCCCGGGCAACTACGAGCAGTACTTC.

The CDR3 DNA is TGTGCCAGCAGCTCCCGGACTAGCGGGACCAATGAGCAGTTCTTC. Protein sequence: CASSSRTSGTNEQFF. The chain links TRBV9 to TRBJ2-1, with 12 nucleotides matching TRBD2. Trimming took 4 bases from V and 6 from J; bases not matched to a gene: 5. CDR1 and CDR2 from the germline V gene are SGDLS and YYNGEE. The CDR3 is 15 amino acids. The whole variable domain, filled in from reference TRBV9 and TRBJ2-1, reads DSGVTQTPKHLITATGQRVTLRCSPRSGDLSVYWYQQSLDQGLQFLIQYYNGEERAKGNILERFSAQQFPDLHSELNLSSLELGDSALYFCASSSRTSGTNEQFFGPGTRLTVL.

The chain has TRBV2 and TRBJ2-7; 8 positions match TRBD2. CDR1 is SNHLY and CDR2 is FYNNEI in the germline V gene. V shed 6 bases, J shed 3 bases, and the junction held 10 bases outside the gene matches. The CDR3 sequence is 15 residues long. CDR3 loop: CASRPTSGGYYEQYF. The DNA for the CDR3 is TGTGCCAGCAGGCCCACTAGCGGAGGGTACTACGAGCAGTACTTC.

The chain is built from TRBV27 and TRBJ2-7; tentatively, D is TRBD2 (6 bases). CDR1 and CDR2 from the germline V gene are MNHEY and SMNVEV (reference sequence). The CDR3 is made up of 16 amino acids. Between the trimmed V and J ends, which lost 4 bases and 3 bases, there was a span of 19 bases. The CDR3 is CASSSTRDFALYEQYF. CDR3 sequence (DNA): TGTGCCAGCAGTTCCACAAGGGACTTCGCTCTCTACGAGCAGTACTTC.

This clone was seen a handful of times. V gene TRBV7-8 combines with J gene TRBJ1-5; D unresolved. This CDR3 contains 15 residues. Trimming took off 5 bases at V and 5 bases at J, with 16 bases between the two ends. Germline CDR1 reads SGHVS; CDR2 reads FQNEAQ. The CDR3 spells CASSEAGRPDQPQHF. The CDR3 bases are TGTGCCAGCAGCGAGGCCGGGCGACCCGATCAGCCCCAGCATTTT.

The chain links TRBV27 to TRBJ2-3; TRBD2 matches at 8 bases. Germline V lookup: CDR1 MNHEY, CDR2 SMNVEV (reference sequence). V lost 1 base to trimming and J lost 4 bases; unmatched junction nucleotides: 7. CDR3 length equals 16 residues. CDR3 region: CASSLLVGGESDTQYF. The CDR3, as DNA: TGTGCCAGCAGTTTATTGGTCGGGGGGGAGTCAGATACGCAGTATTTT.

This clone was counted a single time. The chain is built from TRBV7-9 and TRBJ1-2; no clear D. With 1 base removed from V and 2 bases from J, the gap between germline ends came to 5 bases. The CDR3 is made up of 13 amino acids. CDR1 and CDR2 from the germline V gene are SEHNR and FQNEAQ (reference sequence). CDR3 sequence reads: CASSLDLNYGYTF. The CDR3 DNA reads as TGTGCCAGCAGCTTAGATCTCAACTATGGCTACACCTTC.

The V and J genes are TRBV10-1 and TRBJ2-7; 10 bases line up with TRBD1. Germline trimming cut 10 bases from V and 5 bases from J; bases unmatched to any gene: 8. The CDR3 contains 13 residues. Per germline, CDR1 WNHNN and CDR2 SYGVQD (reference sequence). CDR3 bases: TGCGCCAAGAAAGACAGGGGGCAAGACGAGCAGTACTTC. It is translated as CAKKDRGQDEQYF.

V usage is TRBV12-5 and J usage is TRBJ2-1; D is unclear. V dropped 10 bases and J dropped 6 bases, with 19 bases sitting between them. The germline CDR1 and CDR2 sequences are LGHNT and FRNRAP. CDR3 size: 14 residues. CDR3 nucleotide sequence: TGTGCTATCGGAACCGGGCTTCATTTCAATGAGCAGTTCTTC. Residues: CAIGTGLHFNEQFF.

This clone came up once. The sample contains more than one DNA sequence encoding this CDR3. The CDR3 loop reads CSVEGGQSYGYTF. CDR3 DNA: TGCAGCGTTGAGGGGGGGCAGAGCTATGGCTACACCTTC. V and J are TRBV29-1 and TRBJ1-2; the D gene is possibly TRBD1 (6 bases). The CDR3 extends over 13 amino acids. Germline V gene data show CDR1 as SQVTM and CDR2 as ANQGSEA. The ends were cut back, 3 bases at V and 4 bases at J, with 12 bases in the middle.

The CDR3 protein is CASSLLQGLDRTQYF. The DNA of the CDR3 is TGTGCCAGCAGTTTACTGCAGGGACTAGATAGGACCCAGTACTTC. This sequence joins TRBV27 and TRBJ2-5, with 8 bases matching TRBD2. Germline assignment: CDR1 MNHEY and CDR2 SMNVEV (reference sequence). This CDR3 region has 15 residues. Trimming took 2 bases from V and 7 from J; bases not matched to a gene: 9.

V gene TRBV9 combines with J gene TRBJ1-4, with D possibly matching TRBD1 (5 bases). V was clipped by 4 bases and J by 4 bases, with 20 bases between them. The CDR3 sequence is 17 residues long. Germline V gene lookup returns CDR1 SGDLS and CDR2 YYNGEE. CDR3 sequence: CASSISTAGTDNEKLFF. The CDR3 region has the DNA TGTGCCAGCAGCATTTCAACAGCCGGGACCGATAATGAAAAACTGTTTTTT.

The CDR3 sequence: CASSSYGQGAWETQYF. The CDR3 DNA is TGTGCCAGCAGCTCTTACGGCCAGGGGGCTTGGGAGACCCAGTACTTC. This chain connects TRBV7-8 to TRBJ2-5; 8 nucleotides match TRBD1. The CDR3 is 16 amino acids. V lost 4 bases to trimming and J lost 5 bases; unmatched junction nucleotides: 12. The V gene's germline CDR1 is SGHVS and CDR2 FQNEAQ.

V usage is TRBV27 and J usage is TRBJ2-7, with 8 bases identical to TRBD1. CDR3 size: 13 residues. V lost 10 bases and J lost 5; bases outside the gene matches: 10. The V gene's germline CDR1 is MNHEY and CDR2 SMNVEV (reference sequence). The CDR3 sequence: CATVDRESHEQYF. CDR3 nucleotide sequence: TGTGCCACCGTGGACAGGGAGTCACACGAGCAGTACTTC.

The chain uses TRBV11-2 and TRBJ2-2; no firm D call. The V and J ends lost 1 base and 2 bases respectively, with 8 bases between them. The CDR3 is made up of 15 amino acids. Germline lookup yields CDR1 SGHAT and CDR2 FQNNGV. The CDR3 DNA sequence: TGTGCCAGCAGCTTAGGGCTGGTTAACACCGGGGAGCTGTTTTTT. Amino acid sequence: CASSLGLVNTGELFF. Variable domain in full (rest from reference TRBV11-2 and TRBJ2-2): EAGVAQSPRYKIIEKRQSVAFWCNPISGHATLYWYQQILGQGPKLLIQFQNNGVVDDSQLPKDRFSAERLKGVDSTLKIQPAKLEDSAVYLCASSLGLVNTGELFFGEGSRLTVL.

This chain joins TRBV18 and TRBJ2-1; 10 bases are shared with TRBD2. From germline, CDR1 is KGHSH and CDR2 LQKENI. This CDR3 region has 17 residues. With V trimmed by 0 bases and J by 7 bases, 9 bases remained unmatched. The DNA for the CDR3 is TGTGCCAGCTCACCACCTGTGCTAGCGGGAGTCAGGAATGAGCAGTTCTTC. Protein product: CASSPPVLAGVRNEQFF.

This clone came up once. V usage is TRBV5-8 and J usage is TRBJ2-1, with TRBD2 as a possible D gene (5 bases). Trimming shortened V by 3 bases and J by 4 bases, and 17 bases separated the two germline ends. The length of the CDR3 is 16 residues. Germline V CDR1 and CDR2: SGHTS, YDEGEE. Here the CDR3 reads CASSYRAAQMYNEQFF. CDR3 nucleotides: TGTGCCAGCAGCTATAGAGCGGCCCAGATGTACAATGAGCAGTTCTTC.

The chain joins TRBV7-9 to TRBJ2-3; D is unresolved. The CDR3 spans 15 residues. The ends were cut back, 1 base at V and 4 bases at J, with 12 bases in the middle. CDR1 and CDR2 (germline): SEHNR, FQNEAQ (reference sequence). This CDR3 is CASSLGPIGADTQYF. The CDR3, as DNA: TGTGCCAGCAGCTTAGGGCCGATCGGTGCAGATACGCAGTATTTT.

This chain connects TRBV11-2 to TRBJ1-4; weak D call: TRBD1 (5 bases). Germline V lookup: CDR1 SGHAT, CDR2 FQNNGV. The CDR3 sequence is 16 residues long. The V end lost 4 bases, the J end lost 2 bases, and 14 bases lay between the germline ends. Written as DNA, the CDR3 is TGTGCCAGCAGCTCCTCCCCGGGGGTCACTAATGAAAAACTGTTTTTT. Its translation is CASSSSPGVTNEKLFF.

The chain combines TRBV27 with TRBJ2-1; D gene unclear. Trimming took off 3 bases at V and 8 bases at J, with 20 bases between the two ends. This CDR3 contains 16 residues. Germline assignment: CDR1 MNHEY and CDR2 SMNVEV (reference sequence). This chain's CDR3 is CASSFMAARNVDEQFF. CDR3 DNA sequence: TGTGCCAGCAGTTTCATGGCTGCACGCAATGTAGATGAGCAGTTCTTC.